Listed here are 7 T cell receptor beta chains from one sample, sequenced in a study of cytomegalovirus exposure and HLA in healthy donors. The primer mix had 60 Vbeta and 13 Jbeta primers. Assay: immunoSEQ multiplex PCR; the TCRdb copy retains only in-frame clones and omits some. The table includes about 160,000 clones, approximately 80% detected once. The specimen was PBMCs. The origin of the receptors is a woman in her fifties or sixties in good health and CMV-seropositive.

The genes are TRBV5-8 and TRBJ2-3, with a weak D call TRBD2 (5 bases). The CDR3 covers 15 residues. V lost 1 base, J lost 4 bases, and 13 bases lay in between. CDR1 is SGHTS and CDR2 is YDEGEE in the germline V gene. CDR3 bases: TGTGCCAGCAGCTTGACCCGGAGGAATGCAGATACGCAGTATTTT. It codes for CASSLTRRNADTQYF.

Details on this clone: At one of its ends the junction is not consistent with the germline gene, which may arise from a read error. This sequence joins TRBV7-2 and TRBJ1-2, with D tentatively TRBD1 (5 bases). Germline CDR1 and CDR2: SGHTA and FQGNSA. There are 16 residues in the CDR3. CDR3 protein: CASSLEATVINCGYTF. CDR3 coding DNA: TGTGCCAGCAGCTTAGAAGCGACAGTCATTAACTGTGGCTACACCTTC.

V and J are TRBV5-5 and TRBJ2-7; weak D call: TRBD1 (6 bases). The CDR3 runs to 13 residues. Germline V CDR1 and CDR2: SGHKS, YYEKEE (reference sequence). Trimming pared 4 bases from V and 7 bases from J, leaving 15 bases between. The CDR3 DNA sequence: TGTGCCAGCAGCCCCCGGAGAGGGGGTGAGCAGTACTTC. Translation: CASSPRRGGEQYF. The full variable domain, completed using reference TRBV5-5 and TRBJ2-7, is DAGVTQSPTHLIKTRGQQVTLRCSPISGHKSVSWYQQVLGQGPQFIFQYYEKEERGRGNFPDRFSARQFPNYSSELNVNALLLGDSALYLCASSPRRGGEQYFGPGTRLTVT.

The chain couples TRBV6-6 to TRBJ2-7; 9 bases agree with TRBD1. V gave up 4 bases and J gave up 2 bases; unmatched junction bases: 6. The germline gives CDR1 MNHNY, CDR2 SVGAGI (reference sequence). This CDR3 comprises 15 residues. CDR3 in amino acids: CASSSTGGFAYEQYF. In nucleotides, the CDR3 is TGTGCCAGCAGTTCCACAGGGGGCTTCGCCTACGAGCAGTACTTC.

The chain combines TRBV9 with TRBJ2-1, with 11 bases matching TRBD2. The CDR3 extends over 16 amino acids. Losses at the gene ends were 4 bases for V and 0 bases for J; bases not matched to a gene: 3. Germline CDR1 is SGDLS and CDR2 is YYNGEE. This CDR3 reads CASSRTSGSSYNEQFF. CDR3 bases: TGTGCCAGCAGCCGAACTAGCGGGAGCTCCTACAATGAGCAGTTCTTC.

J is TRBJ2-5 and V is TRBV7-2; 9 bases are shared with TRBD1. CDR1 is SGHTA and CDR2 is FQGNSA in the germline V gene. The CDR3 loop spans 15 amino acids. With V trimmed by 5 bases and J by 5 bases, 9 bases remained unmatched. CDR3 sequence: CASSPRTGEWETQYF. DNA for the CDR3: TGTGCCAGCAGCCCTCGGACAGGGGAGTGGGAGACCCAGTACTTC.

Here the CDR3 reads CASSLDSPRESTF. CDR3 coding DNA: TGTGCCAGCAGCTTAGATAGCCCCAGGGAATCCACCTTC. This chain joins TRBV7-9 and TRBJ1-2; D is possibly TRBD1 (5 bases). Trimming took 1 base from V and 13 from J, leaving 16 bases between them. The CDR3 runs to 13 residues. Germline CDR1 and CDR2: SEHNR and FQNEAQ (reference sequence).